The following is a TCR beta chain sequence with its context. The data stem from a study of T cell responses to AZD1222 COVID-19 vaccine. V lost 3 bases and J lost 3, with 6 bases in between. CDR1 is SGHDT and CDR2 is YYEEEE in the germline V gene. This CDR3 has 12 amino acids. The table came from immunoSEQ multiplex PCR; TCRdb's copy has only in-frame clones and leaves some out. The table records 150,000 to 180,000 clones, 90% of them present only once. The material sequenced was peripheral blood, taken on day 0 of AZD1222 vaccination. The genes are TRBV5-6 and TRBJ1-1, with D possibly being TRBD1 (6 bases). This TCR came from an adult in good health. CDR3 sequence reads: CASSWGHTEAFF. The CDR3 DNA sequence: TGTGCCAGCAGCTGGGGGCACACTGAAGCTTTCTTT. Drawing the rest from reference TRBV5-6 and TRBJ1-1, the complete variable domain is DAGVTQSPTHLIKTRGQQVTLRCSPKSGHDTVSWYQQALGQGPQFIFQYYEEEERQRGNFPDRFSGHQFPNYSSELNVNALLLGDSALYLCASSWGHTEAFFGQGTRLTVV.